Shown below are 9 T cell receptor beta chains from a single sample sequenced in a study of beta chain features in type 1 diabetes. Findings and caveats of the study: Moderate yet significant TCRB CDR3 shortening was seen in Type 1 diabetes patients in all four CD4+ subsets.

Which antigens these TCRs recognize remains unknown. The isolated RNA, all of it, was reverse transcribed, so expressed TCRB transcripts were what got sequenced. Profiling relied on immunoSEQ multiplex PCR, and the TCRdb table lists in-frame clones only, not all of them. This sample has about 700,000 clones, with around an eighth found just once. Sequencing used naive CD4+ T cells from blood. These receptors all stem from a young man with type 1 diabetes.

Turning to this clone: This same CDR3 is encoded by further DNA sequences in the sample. This chain's CDR3 is CASSFGRGAREQYF. CDR3 coding DNA: TGTGCCAGCAGCTTCGGGCGGGGGGCTCGGGAGCAGTACTTC. The rearrangement links TRBV7-2 to TRBJ2-7, with 8 bases matching TRBD2. V lost 3 bases to trimming and J lost 7 bases; unmatched junction nucleotides: 8. The CDR3 has 14 residues. CDR1 is SGHTA and CDR2 is FQGNSA in the germline V gene.

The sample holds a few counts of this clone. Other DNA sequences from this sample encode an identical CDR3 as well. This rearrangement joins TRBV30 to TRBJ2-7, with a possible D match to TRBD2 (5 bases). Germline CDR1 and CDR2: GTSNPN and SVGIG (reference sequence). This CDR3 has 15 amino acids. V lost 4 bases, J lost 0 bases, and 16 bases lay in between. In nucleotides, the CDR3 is TGTGCCTGGACCGGGCAGCGGAAAAGCTCCTACGAGCAGTACTTC. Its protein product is CAWTGQRKSSYEQYF.

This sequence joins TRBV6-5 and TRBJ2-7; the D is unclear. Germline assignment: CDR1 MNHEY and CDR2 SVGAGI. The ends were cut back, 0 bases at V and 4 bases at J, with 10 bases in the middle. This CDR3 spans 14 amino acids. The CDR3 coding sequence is TGTGCCAGCAGTTACTCGACGTTGGGGTACGAGCAGTACTTC. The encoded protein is CASSYSTLGYEQYF.

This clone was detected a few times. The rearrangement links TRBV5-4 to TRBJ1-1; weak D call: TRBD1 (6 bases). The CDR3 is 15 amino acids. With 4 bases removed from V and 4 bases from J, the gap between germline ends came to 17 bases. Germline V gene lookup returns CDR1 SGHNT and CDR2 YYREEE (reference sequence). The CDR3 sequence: CASSLGGVRGTEAFF. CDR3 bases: TGTGCCAGCAGCCTGGGCGGCGTCAGGGGCACTGAAGCTTTCTTT. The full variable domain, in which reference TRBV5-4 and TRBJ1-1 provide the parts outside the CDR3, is ETGVTQSPTHLIKTRGQQVTLRCSSQSGHNTVSWYQQALGQGPQFIFQYYREEENGRGNFPPRFSGLQFPNYSSELNVNALELDDSALYLCASSLGGVRGTEAFFGQGTRLTVV.

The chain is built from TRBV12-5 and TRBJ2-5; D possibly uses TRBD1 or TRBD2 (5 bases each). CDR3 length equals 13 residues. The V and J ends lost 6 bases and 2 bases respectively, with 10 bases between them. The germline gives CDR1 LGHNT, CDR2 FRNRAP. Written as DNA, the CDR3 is TGTGCTAGTGGGCCCGGGGCGCAAGAGACCCAGTACTTC. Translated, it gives CASGPGAQETQYF.

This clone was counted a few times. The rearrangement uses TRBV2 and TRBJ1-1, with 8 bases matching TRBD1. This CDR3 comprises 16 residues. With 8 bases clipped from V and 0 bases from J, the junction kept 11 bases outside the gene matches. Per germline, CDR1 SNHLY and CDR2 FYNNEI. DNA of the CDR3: TGTGCCAGCGGCAGGGGGCGGGAGGCCATGAACACTGAAGCTTTCTTT. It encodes CASGRGREAMNTEAFF.

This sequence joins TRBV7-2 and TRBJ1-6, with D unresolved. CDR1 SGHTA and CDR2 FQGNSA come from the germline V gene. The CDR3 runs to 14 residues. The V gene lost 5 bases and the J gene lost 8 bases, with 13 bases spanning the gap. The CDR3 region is CASSPRRSHSPLHF. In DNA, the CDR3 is TGTGCCAGCAGCCCACGCCGGTCTCATTCACCCCTCCACTTT.

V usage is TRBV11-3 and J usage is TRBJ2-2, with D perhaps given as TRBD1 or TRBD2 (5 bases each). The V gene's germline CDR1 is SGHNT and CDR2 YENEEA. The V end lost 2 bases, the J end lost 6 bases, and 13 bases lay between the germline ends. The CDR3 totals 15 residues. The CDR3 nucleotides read TGTGCCAGCAGCTTACTAGCCGGACATTCCGGGGAGCTGTTTTTT. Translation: CASSLLAGHSGELFF.

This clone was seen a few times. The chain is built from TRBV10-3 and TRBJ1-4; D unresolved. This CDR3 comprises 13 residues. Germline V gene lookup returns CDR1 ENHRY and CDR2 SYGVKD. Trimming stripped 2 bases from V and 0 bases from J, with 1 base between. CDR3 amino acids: CAISEATNEKLFF. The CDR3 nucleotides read TGTGCCATCAGTGAGGCAACTAATGAAAAACTGTTTTTT.